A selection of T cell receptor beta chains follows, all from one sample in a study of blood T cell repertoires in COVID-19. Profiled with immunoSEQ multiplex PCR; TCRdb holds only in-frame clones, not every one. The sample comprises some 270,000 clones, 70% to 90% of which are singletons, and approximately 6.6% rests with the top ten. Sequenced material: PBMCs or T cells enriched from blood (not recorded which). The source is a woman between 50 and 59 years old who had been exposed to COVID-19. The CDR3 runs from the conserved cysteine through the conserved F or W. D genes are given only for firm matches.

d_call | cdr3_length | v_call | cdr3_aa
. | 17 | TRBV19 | CASSIGYWGENNNEQFF
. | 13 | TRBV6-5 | CASRPRGSYGYTF
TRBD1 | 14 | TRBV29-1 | CSADRGQVTDTQYF
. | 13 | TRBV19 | CASSPDRNSPLHF
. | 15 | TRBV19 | CASSDGSDRADTQYF
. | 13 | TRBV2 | CASVSKEAYEQYF
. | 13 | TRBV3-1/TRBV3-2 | CASSQSRSQPQHF
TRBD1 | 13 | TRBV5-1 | CASSQTGKTEAFF
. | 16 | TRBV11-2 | CASSLQGSRGNTEAFF
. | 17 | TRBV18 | CASSPAGRGIGVNEQFF
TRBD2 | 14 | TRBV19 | CASSSGGPVNEQFF
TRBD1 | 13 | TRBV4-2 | CASSRTGSTEAFF
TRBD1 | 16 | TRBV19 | CASSSRRDRGREKLFF
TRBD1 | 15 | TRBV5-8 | CASSFYPLTGYEQYF
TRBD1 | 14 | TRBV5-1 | CASSLQGHTDTQYF
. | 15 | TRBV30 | CAWRTQQGYNYGYTF
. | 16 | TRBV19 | CASSIENRAPYNEQFF
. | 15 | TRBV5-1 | CASSFQQGAGETQYF
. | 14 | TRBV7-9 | CASSWGGVESPLHF
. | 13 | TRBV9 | CASSVQGNSPLHF
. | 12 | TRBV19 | CASQGVADTQYF
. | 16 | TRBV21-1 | CASSGSDRDINYGYTF
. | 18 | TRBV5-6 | CASSLGQFFRSSGNTIYF
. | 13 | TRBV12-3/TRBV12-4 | CASNSGLGNEQFF
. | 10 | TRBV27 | CASTRDTIYF
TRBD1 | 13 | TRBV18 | CASTGTGSYEQYF
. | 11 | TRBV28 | CASSWQAEAFF
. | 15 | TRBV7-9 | CASSFTGSSGNTIYF
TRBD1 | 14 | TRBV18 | CASSHSDRLTEAFF
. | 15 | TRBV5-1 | CASSLVGAGTDTQYF
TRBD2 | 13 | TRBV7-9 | CASSPGGAYEQYF
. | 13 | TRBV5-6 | CASTGVEREKLFF
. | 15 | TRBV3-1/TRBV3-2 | CASSQDVLGRRGAFF
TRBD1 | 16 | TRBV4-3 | CASSQDTGQGGDEQFF
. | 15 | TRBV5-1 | CASSLGTGSLYGYTF
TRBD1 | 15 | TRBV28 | CASNSPGQGNTEAFF
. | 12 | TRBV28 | CASSSGVAEAFF
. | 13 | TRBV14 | CASSHLSTDTQYF
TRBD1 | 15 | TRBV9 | CASSLQGAANEKLFF
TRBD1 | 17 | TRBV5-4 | CASSYNPGQGSDQPQHF
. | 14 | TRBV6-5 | CASSYRGSLGEAFF
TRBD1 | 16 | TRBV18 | CASSSTGDRWNTEAFF
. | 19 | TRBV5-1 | CASSLKVAAAYSGANVLTF
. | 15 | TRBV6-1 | CASSESKSSGNTIYF
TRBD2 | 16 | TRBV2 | CASRDLSGGGTDTQYF
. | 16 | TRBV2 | CASSSAGPHKNSPLHF
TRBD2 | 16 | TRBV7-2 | CASSPGTSPAKNIQYF
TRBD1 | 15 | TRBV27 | CASSLQGKGTDTQYF
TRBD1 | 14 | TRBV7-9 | CASSSSGTVNGYTF
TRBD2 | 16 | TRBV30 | CAWSVRAGVVVGELFF
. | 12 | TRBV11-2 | CASSPAQAEAFF
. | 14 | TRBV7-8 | CASSPPTGRAEAFF
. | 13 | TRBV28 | CASSLMGGSGYTF
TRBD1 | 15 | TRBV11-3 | CASSLTGAGADEQFF
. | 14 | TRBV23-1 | CASNYSTGSDEQYF
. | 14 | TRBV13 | CASSFGTADYGYTF
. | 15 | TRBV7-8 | CASSLELRGNTEAFF